This T cell receptor beta chain originates from a study of cytomegalovirus exposure and HLA in healthy donors. PCR employed 60 Vbeta and 13 Jbeta primers. Assay: immunoSEQ multiplex PCR; the TCRdb copy retains only in-frame clones and omits some. The sample records about 120,000 clones, around three fifths being singletons. The V and J ends lost 6 bases and 1 base, in that order; junction bases with no gene match: 6. There are 15 residues in the CDR3. Germline CDR1 MDHEN, CDR2 SYDVKM. The TCR comes from a woman in her forties in good health and CMV-seropositive. The sequenced material came from PBMCs. V gene TRBV28 combines with J gene TRBJ2-3; TRBD2 agrees at 8 bases. The CDR3 spells CASSTSGPRTDTQYF. The CDR3 DNA sequence: TGTGCCAGCAGCACTAGCGGACCTCGCACAGATACGCAGTATTTT.